The 20 T cell receptor beta chains below come from one sample, sequenced in a study of OX40 agonist ivuxolimab in advanced cancers. TCRdb's table, derived via immunoSEQ multiplex PCR, lists solely in-frame clones and lacks some. In the table there are some 25,000 clones, approximately 70% of which are singletons. The sample was CD4+ or CD8+ T cells sorted from blood, taken in a trial of the OX40 agonist ivuxolimab. Source of these receptors: an adult with an advanced solid tumor such as melanoma, head and neck, liver or kidney cancer.

The chain combines TRBV5-1 with TRBJ1-5; D not certain. Trimming stripped 0 bases from V and 3 bases from J, with 7 bases between. There are 14 residues in the CDR3. The V gene's germline CDR1 is SGHRS and CDR2 YFSETQ. The CDR3 spells CASSLEGNNQPQHF. DNA for the CDR3: TGCGCCAGCAGCTTGGAGGGAAACAATCAGCCCCAGCATTTT.

The V call is TRBV21-1, the J call TRBJ2-3; the table calls TRBD2, which could not be checked here. TRBV21-1 is recorded as a pseudogene. The length of the CDR3 is 14 residues. The CDR3 loop is CASSKAPSTDTQYF. DNA of the CDR3: TGTGCCAGCAGCAAAGCCCCTAGCACAGATACGCAGTATTTT.

The rearrangement uses TRBV10-3 and TRBJ2-6; D gene uncertain. The CDR3 covers 15 residues. Trimming cost V 7 bases and J 1 base, with 11 bases left between them. Germline V gene lookup returns CDR1 ENHRY and CDR2 SYGVKD. The CDR3 spells CAIKTGPSGANVLTF. Here the CDR3 DNA reads TGTGCCATCAAGACGGGCCCGTCTGGGGCCAACGTCCTGACTTTC.

The chain carries TRBV6-5 and TRBJ2-1; tentative D call: TRBD1 (5 bases). Trimming removed 5 bases from V and 6 bases from J, with 14 bases in between. Germline V gives CDR1 MNHEY, CDR2 SVGAGI. The CDR3 extends over 14 amino acids. The CDR3 protein is CASSELTGFNEQFF. CDR3 bases: TGTGCCAGCAGTGAGCTTACAGGTTTCAATGAGCAGTTCTTC.

Only a few counts were recorded for this clone. V usage is TRBV6-4 and J usage is TRBJ2-4; D is uncertain. Germline V gene lookup returns CDR1 MRHNA and CDR2 SNTAGT. Trimming removed 7 bases at V and 0 bases at J, with 10 bases between. The CDR3 runs to 14 residues. The CDR3, as DNA: TGTGCCAGCACGTTACCTCTAGCCAAAAACATTCAGTACTTC. Amino acids: CASTLPLAKNIQYF.

V is TRBV4-1 and J is TRBJ1-1, with D unresolved. The CDR3 loop spans 12 amino acids. Trimming took 3 bases from V and 11 from J, leaving 13 bases between them. Germline loops: CDR1 MGHRA, CDR2 YSYEKL. CDR3 amino acids: CASSHQSAEAFF. CDR3 DNA sequence: TGCGCCAGCAGCCATCAGTCGGCGGAGGCTTTCTTT.

This clone is a singleton in its sample. The chain links TRBV27 to TRBJ2-5; D uncertain. The CDR3 contains 17 residues. The germline V and J ends were trimmed by 2 bases and 0 bases, with 16 bases remaining between them. Germline V CDR1 and CDR2: MNHEY, SMNVEV (reference sequence). The CDR3 loop is CASSLDLTTTNQETQYF. In DNA, the CDR3 is TGTGCCAGCAGTTTAGATTTGACGACCACTAACCAAGAGACCCAGTACTTC.

The V gene is TRBV6-5, the J gene TRBJ2-2; D is unresolved. Between the trimmed V and J ends, which lost 0 bases and 5 bases, there was a span of 4 bases. Germline lookup yields CDR1 MNHEY and CDR2 SVGAGI. The CDR3 length is 13 residues. This CDR3 reads CASSYSATGELFF. The DNA of the CDR3 is TGTGCCAGCAGTTACTCTGCGACCGGGGAGCTGTTTTTT.

Sample share makes this clone medium-sized. The rearrangement joins TRBV4-3 to TRBJ1-6, with D hard to call. The CDR3 extends over 15 amino acids. Germline V gene data show CDR1 as LGHNA and CDR2 as YSLEER. V was shortened by 0 bases and J by 10 bases, with 13 bases between the two germline ends. CDR3 residues: CASSQERYHPSPLHF. In nucleotides, the CDR3 is TGCGCCAGCAGCCAAGAAAGGTATCACCCCTCACCCCTCCACTTT.

The V gene is TRBV7-6, the J gene TRBJ1-4, with D tentatively TRBD1 (5 bases). The V end lost 2 bases, the J end lost 7 bases, and 23 bases lay between the germline ends. CDR3 length equals 18 residues. Germline CDR1 SGHVS, CDR2 FNYEAQ. CDR3 nucleotide sequence: TGTGCCAGCAGCTTACGTTCCCTTGGCACGACTGGGGGTGAAAAACTGTTTTTT. Protein: CASSLRSLGTTGGEKLFF.

This clone is medium-sized in the sample. The chain has TRBV4-1 and TRBJ2-1, with D hard to call. Germline V lookup: CDR1 MGHRA, CDR2 YSYEKL. There are 16 residues in the CDR3. Trimming cost V 0 bases and J 2 bases, with 11 bases left between them. The CDR3 region has the DNA TGCGCCAGCAGCCAAGAGCCGGGCAACCCCTACAATGAGCAGTTCTTC. It codes for CASSQEPGNPYNEQFF.

The chain joins TRBV5-1 to TRBJ1-4; unclear D gene. Germline V CDR1 and CDR2: SGHRS, YFSETQ. The CDR3 loop spans 14 amino acids. V was trimmed by 0 bases and J by 3 bases, leaving 6 bases between them. The DNA for the CDR3 is TGCGCCAGCAGCTTGGGGACGGCTAATGAAAAACTGTTTTTT. Translated, it gives CASSLGTANEKLFF.

This sequence joins TRBV2 and TRBJ2-1, with a weak D call TRBD1 (7 bases). Germline values: CDR1 SNHLY, CDR2 FYNNEI. V gave up 2 bases and J gave up 4 bases, with 12 bases separating them. The CDR3 runs 15 residues. The CDR3 reads CASSELQGGYNEQFF. The DNA of the CDR3 is TGTGCCAGCAGTGAATTGCAGGGGGGATACAATGAGCAGTTCTTC.

The chain combines TRBV10-3 with TRBJ2-7, with D unclear. This CDR3 region has 15 residues. CDR1 is ENHRY and CDR2 is SYGVKD in the germline V gene. The V and J ends lost 0 bases and 0 bases respectively, with 9 bases between them. The CDR3 region has the DNA TGTGCCATCAGTGAGTCTTACGGGTTCTCCTACGAGCAGTACTTC. This gives the protein CAISESYGFSYEQYF.

This sequence joins TRBV4-3 and TRBJ1-1; D ambiguous. CDR3 size: 16 residues. The germline CDR1 and CDR2 sequences are LGHNA and YSLEER. V lost 0 bases and J 0 bases, leaving 11 bases between the germline ends. The CDR3 is CASSQDRRGLNTEAFF. The CDR3 bases are TGCGCCAGCAGCCAAGATCGGCGAGGGCTGAACACTGAAGCTTTCTTT.

The CDR3 DNA reads as TGTGCCAGCAGCCCGAACTCCAACGCTGGCGAAAAACTGTTTTTT. Its translation is CASSPNSNAGEKLFF. V gene TRBV7-9 combines with J gene TRBJ1-4, with D unclear. V lost 5 bases and J lost 8, with 18 bases in between. The CDR3 has 15 residues. Germline CDR1 SEHNR, CDR2 FQNEAQ (reference sequence).

This rearrangement joins TRBV7-6 to TRBJ1-1; 9 bases fit TRBD1. The CDR3 length is 14 residues. Germline CDR1 SGHVS, CDR2 FNYEAQ. V trimming: 6 bases; J trimming: 3 bases; junction bases outside the gene matches: 5. In nucleotides, the CDR3 is TGTGCCAGCAGTCCGGGACAGGGTTACACTGAAGCTTTCTTT. This gives the protein CASSPGQGYTEAFF.

The rearrangement links TRBV7-3 to TRBJ1-1; perhaps TRBD1 as D (5 bases). CDR1 and CDR2 (germline): SGHTA, FQGTGA. The ends were cut back, 4 bases at V and 2 bases at J, with 8 bases in the middle. The CDR3 is made up of 13 amino acids. Here the CDR3 DNA reads TGTGCCAGCAGCTACGGGGCAAACACTGAAGCTTTCTTT. Amino acid sequence: CASSYGANTEAFF. The full variable domain, completed using reference TRBV7-3 and TRBJ1-1, is GAGVSQTPSNKVTEKGKYVELRCDPISGHTALYWYRQSLGQGPEFLIYFQGTGAADDSGLPNDRFFAVRPEGSVSTLKIQRTERGDSAVYLCASSYGANTEAFFGQGTRLTVV.

The gene calls are TRBV6-1 and TRBJ2-3, with D unresolved. The CDR3 runs 15 residues. The germline CDR1 and CDR2 sequences are MNHNS and SASEGT. Deletions cut 1 base from V and 2 bases from J, with 10 bases between. The CDR3 reads CASSEGRLVTDTQYF. Here the CDR3 DNA reads TGTGCCAGCAGTGAAGGGCGGCTTGTCACAGATACGCAGTATTTT.

This clone has only a few counts. This sequence joins TRBV11-3 and TRBJ1-5, with D uncertain. This CDR3 has 15 amino acids. The V end lost 1 base, the J end lost 6 bases, and 13 bases lay between the germline ends. The germline V gene has CDR1 SGHNT and CDR2 YENEEA. The CDR3 DNA reads TGTGCCAGCAGCTTAGTGGAAGGTTCCGGTCAGCCCCAGCATTTT. It codes for CASSLVEGSGQPQHF.